Below, 24 T cell receptor beta chains from the same sample are listed, as sequenced in a study of blood T cell repertoires in COVID-19. Generated by immunoSEQ multiplex PCR, the TCRdb table keeps only in-frame clones and is missing some. The repertoire consists of approximately 250,000 clones, with 80% to 90% occurring once and the leading ten covering approximately 0.89%. The sequenced sample was peripheral blood. All receptors derive from a man aged 40-50 years with acute or convalescent COVID-19.

V is TRBV7-7 and J is TRBJ2-5; 8 bases align to TRBD2. The V and J ends lost 2 bases and 2 bases, in that order; junction bases with no gene match: 7. This CDR3 region has 16 residues. Germline CDR1 reads SSHAT; CDR2 reads FNYEAQ (reference sequence). CDR3 DNA sequence: TGTGCCAGCAGCTTAAGCGGGGGAAACTTTCAAGAGACCCAGTACTTC. This sequence encodes CASSLSGGNFQETQYF. Variable domain in full (rest from reference TRBV7-7 and TRBJ2-5): GAGVSQSPRYKVTKRGQDVTLRCDPISSHATLYWYQQALGQGPEFLTYFNYEAQPDKSGLPSDRFSAERPEGSISTLTIQRTEQRDSAMYRCASSLSGGNFQETQYFGPGTRLLVL.

The chain joins TRBV18 to TRBJ2-4, with D maybe TRBD1 (6 bases). Germline V gives CDR1 KGHSH, CDR2 LQKENI. This CDR3 comprises 16 residues. Trimming stripped 3 bases from V and 2 bases from J, with 14 bases between. The CDR3 nucleotides are TGTGCCAGCTCACCGCCCTCCCAGGGGTCCAAAAACATTCAGTACTTC. Translation: CASSPPSQGSKNIQYF.

The chain combines TRBV7-6 with TRBJ1-1; D is unclear. V was cut by 5 bases and J by 0 bases, with 10 bases left in between. The germline V gene encodes CDR1 SGHVS and CDR2 FNYEAQ. The CDR3 has 14 amino acids. The CDR3 DNA reads TGTGCCAGCAGCCCACATACCTTGAACACTGAAGCTTTCTTT. Translating gives CASSPHTLNTEAFF.

DNA of the CDR3: TGTGCCAGCAGTGAGCAGTCAGTCCAGCCCCAGCATTTT. Amino acid sequence: CASSEQSVQPQHF. The chain uses TRBV2 and TRBJ1-5; no reliable D call. The germline CDR1 and CDR2 sequences are SNHLY and FYNNEI. The CDR3 is 13 residues long. Trimming cost V 3 bases and J 7 bases, with 10 bases left between them.

This clone was recorded a few times. The chain couples TRBV29-1 to TRBJ1-1, with D perhaps matching TRBD1 (6 bases). V was shortened by 7 bases and J by 0 bases, with 9 bases between the two germline ends. The CDR3 totals 12 residues. Per the germline V gene, CDR1 is SQVTM and CDR2 is ANQGSEA. CDR3 region: CSGGQMNTEAFF. The CDR3 coding sequence is TGCAGCGGCGGACAGATGAACACTGAAGCTTTCTTT.

J is TRBJ1-1 and V is TRBV7-9, with 8 bases lining up with TRBD1. CDR1 and CDR2 from the germline V gene are SEHNR and FQNEAQ (reference sequence). The CDR3 is made up of 17 amino acids. V was pared by 2 bases and J by 4 bases, with 12 bases of the junction left unmatched. DNA for the CDR3: TGTGCCAGCAGCTTATTGATGCCCAGGGGGCAGAGCACTGAAGCTTTCTTT. It translates to CASSLLMPRGQSTEAFF. Looking up the rest from reference TRBV7-9 and TRBJ1-1 gives the full variable domain: DTGVSQNPRHKITKRGQNVTFRCDPISEHNRLYWYRQTLGQGPEFLTYFQNEAQLEKSRLLSDRFSAERPKGSFSTLEIQRTEQGDSAMYLCASSLLMPRGQSTEAFFGQGTRLTVV.

The chain combines TRBV3-1 (or the pseudogene TRBV3-2) with TRBJ1-1; D not resolved. Trimming removed 0 bases from V and 2 bases from J, with 19 bases in between. This CDR3 comprises 18 residues. From germline, CDR1 is LGHDT and CDR2 YNNKEL (reference sequence). The CDR3 DNA reads as TGTGCCAGCAGCCAAGATTTTACAGCTGAGAATATAAACACTGAAGCTTTCTTT. Amino acids: CASSQDFTAENINTEAFF.

This clone appeared a few times. At one boundary the junction diverges from the germline segment, which might be a read error. The chain combines TRBV5-4 with TRBJ1-2, with D possibly TRBD1 on 5 matching bases. Germline CDR1 and CDR2: SGHNT and YYREEE (reference sequence). This CDR3 has 13 residues. The CDR3, as DNA: TGTGCCAGCAGCTTGGTGGAGGGGAATGGGTACACCTTC. Encoded protein: CASSLVEGNGYTF.

This clone was seen only a few times. The chain couples TRBV6-5 to TRBJ2-7; weak D call: TRBD2 (5 bases). From germline, CDR1 is MNHEY and CDR2 SVGAGI. V was clipped by 4 bases and J by 5 bases, with 9 bases between them. There are 12 residues in the CDR3. This CDR3 reads CASSSEGNEQYF. The CDR3 nucleotides are TGTGCCAGCAGTTCCGAGGGCAACGAGCAGTACTTC.

The chain links TRBV27 to TRBJ2-1; 10 nucleotides line up with TRBD1. CDR1 MNHEY and CDR2 SMNVEV come from the germline V gene (reference sequence). CDR3 size: 13 residues. CDR3 sequence (DNA): TGTGTTTCGGCGGGACAGGGGAGAAATGAGCAGTTCTTC. Protein: CVSAGQGRNEQFF.

This sequence joins TRBV5-1 and TRBJ1-5, with 7 bases lining up with TRBD1. This CDR3 has 14 amino acids. The ends lost 3 bases at V and 5 bases at J; junction bases unmatched: 5. Germline CDR1 reads SGHRS; CDR2 reads YFSETQ. CDR3: CASSWDSRDQPQHF. The CDR3 DNA reads TGCGCCAGCAGCTGGGACAGCCGTGATCAGCCCCAGCATTTT.

The J gene is TRBJ1-5, the V gene TRBV12-3 or TRBV12-4, with D perhaps matching TRBD1 (5 bases). V shed 6 bases and J shed 10 bases, with 13 bases lying between them. The CDR3 consists of 12 residues. CDR3 nucleotide sequence: TGTGCCAGCAGCCCGGCGGGGGGTCCCCAGCATTTT. Protein: CASSPAGGPQHF.

CDR3: CASSLESRGGELFF. CDR3 bases: TGTGCCAGCAGCTTAGAGTCAAGAGGTGGGGAGCTGTTTTTT. This chain connects TRBV7-3 to TRBJ2-2; D gene unclear. The germline V and J ends were trimmed by 2 bases and 8 bases, with 12 bases remaining between them. CDR1 SGHTA and CDR2 FQGTGA come from the germline V gene. This CDR3 comprises 14 residues. The full variable domain, its missing parts supplied by reference TRBV7-3 and TRBJ2-2, is GAGVSQTPSNKVTEKGKYVELRCDPISGHTALYWYRQSLGQGPEFLIYFQGTGAADDSGLPNDRFFAVRPEGSVSTLKIQRTERGDSAVYLCASSLESRGGELFFGEGSRLTVL.

This clone appeared a single time. The chain is built from TRBV6-5 and TRBJ1-1, with no clear D. CDR1 is MNHEY and CDR2 is SVGAGI in the germline V gene. CDR3 size: 14 residues. V dropped 5 bases and J dropped 3 bases, with 13 bases sitting between them. CDR3 coding DNA: TGTGCCAGCAGTCCCGCTTTTGAGTACACTGAAGCTTTCTTT. Translating gives CASSPAFEYTEAFF.

This chain's CDR3 is CASRIGEGYGYTF. For the CDR3, the DNA is TGTGCCAGCAGGATAGGGGAGGGCTATGGCTACACCTTC. The V and J genes are TRBV2 and TRBJ1-2; D might be TRBD1 (5 bases). Germline V gene data show CDR1 as SNHLY and CDR2 as FYNNEI. Trimming took off 6 bases at V and 4 bases at J, with 12 bases between the two ends. The CDR3 runs to 13 residues.

In regard to this clone: Germline is not matched at one junction end, which may reflect a read error. The V gene is TRBV28, the J gene TRBJ2-2; the D gene is possibly TRBD2 (5 bases). The CDR3 loop spans 12 amino acids. CDR1 and CDR2 (germline): MDHEN, SYDVKM. CDR3 region: CASSPAVRGAVF. Here the CDR3 DNA reads TGTGCCAGCAGTCCAGCAGTTCGGGGAGCTGTTTTT.

The CDR3 loop reads CASSEASYRVNTGELFF. In DNA form, the CDR3 reads TGTGCCAGCAGTGAAGCGAGCTACAGGGTGAACACCGGGGAGCTGTTTTTT. The rearrangement uses TRBV6-1 and TRBJ2-2; weak D call: TRBD1 (6 bases). Trimming removed 0 bases at V and 1 base at J, with 12 bases between. The CDR3 has 17 residues. Germline V gene lookup returns CDR1 MNHNS and CDR2 SASEGT.

The CDR3 loop reads CASSHWTGKAKDSNQPQHF. The CDR3 DNA is TGTGCCAGCAGCCACTGGACAGGGAAGGCTAAAGATAGCAATCAGCCCCAGCATTTT. The gene calls are TRBV21-1 and TRBJ1-5; the table calls TRBD1, which could not be checked here. TRBV21-1 is a listed pseudogene. This CDR3 has 19 amino acids.

The chain recombines TRBV6-1 with TRBJ1-5, with D possibly being TRBD1 (6 bases). V lost 4 bases and J 5 bases, leaving 18 bases between the germline ends. CDR3 size: 16 residues. Looked up from germline, CDR1 is MNHNS and CDR2 is SASEGT. The CDR3, as DNA: TGTGCCAGCAGTGGGCCGGGAGGGACATTGGATCAGCCCCAGCATTTT. Amino acid sequence: CASSGPGGTLDQPQHF.

The chain links TRBV5-1 to TRBJ2-2; D call uncertain. The CDR3 runs 13 residues. Germline V CDR1 and CDR2: SGHRS, YFSETQ. V gave up 0 bases and J gave up 8 bases, with 8 bases separating them. CDR3 bases: TGCGCCAGCAGCTTGGTAGTGGAGGGGGAGCTGTTTTTT. This translates into CASSLVVEGELFF.

This sequence joins TRBV7-2 and TRBJ1-5; possible D gene TRBD1, 5 bases. Trimming stripped 2 bases from V and 1 base from J, with 9 bases between. Germline CDR1 and CDR2: SGHTA and FQGNSA. CDR3 length equals 15 residues. CDR3 DNA: TGTGCCAGCAGCTTAAATCAGGGCAGCAATCAGCCCCAGCATTTT. Protein sequence: CASSLNQGSNQPQHF.

This clone appeared once. The chain links TRBV21-1 to TRBJ2-1; the table's D call, TRBD2, has no DNA check behind it. TRBV21-1 is recorded as a pseudogene. This CDR3 has 17 residues. This CDR3 is CASSKVDGGSSYNEQFF. CDR3 sequence (DNA): TGTGCCAGCAGCAAAGTGGACGGGGGGAGCTCCTACAATGAGCAGTTCTTC.

The rearrangement links TRBV5-1 to TRBJ1-1; TRBD1 matches 8 bases. Germline CDR1 and CDR2: SGHRS and YFSETQ. This CDR3 comprises 14 residues. Trimming removed 3 bases from V and 5 bases from J; junction bases left unmatched: 6. The CDR3 is CASSYGTGWTEAFF. In nucleotides, the CDR3 is TGCGCCAGCAGCTACGGGACAGGTTGGACTGAAGCTTTCTTT.

The chain joins TRBV10-2 to TRBJ2-3, with no clear D. From germline, CDR1 is WSHSY and CDR2 SAAADI. V was shortened by 4 bases and J by 2 bases, with 16 bases between the two germline ends. CDR3 size: 16 residues. This chain's CDR3 is CASSASESVYTDTQYF. CDR3 in DNA: TGCGCCAGCAGTGCTAGTGAGTCTGTTTACACAGATACGCAGTATTTT.